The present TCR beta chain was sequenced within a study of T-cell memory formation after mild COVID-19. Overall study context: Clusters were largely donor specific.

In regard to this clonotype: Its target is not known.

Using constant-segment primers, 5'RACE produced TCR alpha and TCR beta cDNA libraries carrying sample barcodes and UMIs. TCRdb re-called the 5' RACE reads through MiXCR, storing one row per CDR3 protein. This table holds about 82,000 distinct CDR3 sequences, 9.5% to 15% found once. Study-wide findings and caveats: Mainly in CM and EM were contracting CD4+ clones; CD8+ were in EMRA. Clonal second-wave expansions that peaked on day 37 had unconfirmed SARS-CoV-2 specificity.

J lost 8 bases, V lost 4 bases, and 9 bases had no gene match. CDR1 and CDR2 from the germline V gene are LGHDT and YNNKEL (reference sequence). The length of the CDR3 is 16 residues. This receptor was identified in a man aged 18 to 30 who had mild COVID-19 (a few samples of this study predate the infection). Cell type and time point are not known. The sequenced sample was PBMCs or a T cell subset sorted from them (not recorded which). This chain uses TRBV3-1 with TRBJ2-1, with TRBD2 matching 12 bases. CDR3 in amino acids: CASSPSSSGGAYEQFF. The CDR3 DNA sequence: TGTGCCAGCAGCCCATCATCTAGCGGGGGGGCTTATGAGCAGTTCTTC.